This is a list of T cell receptor beta chains from one sample in a study of long-term antiretroviral therapy in people with HIV. TCRdb's table, derived via immunoSEQ multiplex PCR, lists solely in-frame clones and lacks some. The sample includes about 39,000 clones, around 83% of them seen just once. The source was unsorted PBMCs, collected 3.1 years after starting antiretroviral therapy. The receptor source for this set is a woman aged 50 to 60 with HIV. Both conserved end residues are part of each CDR3. The D gene is left open where the match is weak. Clone size is stated in some rows and not others, as once, few, many or a class when expanded.

D gene	V gene	J gene	clone size	CDR3 DNA	CDR3 protein
TRBD2	TRBV4-3	TRBJ2-3	NA	TGCGCCAGCAGCCAAGAAGTAGCGGGGGGCCCAGATACGCAGTATTTT	CASSQEVAGGPDTQYF
NA	TRBV11-2	TRBJ1-3	medium-sized	TGTGCCAGCAGCTTAGGGTCTGCTGGAAACACCATATATTTT	CASSLGSAGNTIYF
TRBD1	TRBV27	TRBJ1-1	NA	TGTGCCAGCAGGAAGGGGGCGGAGAGGAACACTGAAGCTTTCTTT	CASRKGAERNTEAFF
NA	TRBV7-2	TRBJ2-3	NA	TGTGCCAGCTCTGAGGGGGGGAGCACAGATACGCAGTATTTT	CASSEGGSTDTQYF
NA	TRBV7-3	TRBJ1-1	NA	TGTGCCAGCAGCTCCTCCGCAGGGATCGAGACTGAAGCTTTCTTT	CASSSSAGIETEAFF
NA	TRBV6-6	TRBJ2-3	NA	TGTGCCAGCAGCACTATGCGTCGGGACGGGACAGATACGCAGTATTTT	CASSTMRRDGTDTQYF
NA	TRBV30	TRBJ1-6	NA	TGTGCCTGGAGCGTGACCTTTAGCTCCTATAATTCACCCCTCCACTTT	CAWSVTFSSYNSPLHF
NA	TRBV6-6	TRBJ1-6	NA	TGTGCCAGCAGCCCGGCAGGGACCCCCGATTCACCCCTCCACTTT	CASSPAGTPDSPLHF
TRBD2	TRBV6-1	TRBJ2-1	NA	TGTGCCAGCAGTGAATCCCTAGCGGGGTGGGGCAATGAGCAGTTCTTC	CASSESLAGWGNEQFF
TRBD2	TRBV9	TRBJ2-5	NA	TGTGCCAGCAGCGTAGGGGTCTTAACAGCGGGGGGCTGGGAGACCCAGTACTTC	CASSVGVLTAGGWETQYF
TRBD1	TRBV6-6	TRBJ2-7	NA	TGTGCCAGCAGTGTTTCCGGGACAGAAGTACGAGAGCAGTACTTC	CASSVSGTEVREQYF